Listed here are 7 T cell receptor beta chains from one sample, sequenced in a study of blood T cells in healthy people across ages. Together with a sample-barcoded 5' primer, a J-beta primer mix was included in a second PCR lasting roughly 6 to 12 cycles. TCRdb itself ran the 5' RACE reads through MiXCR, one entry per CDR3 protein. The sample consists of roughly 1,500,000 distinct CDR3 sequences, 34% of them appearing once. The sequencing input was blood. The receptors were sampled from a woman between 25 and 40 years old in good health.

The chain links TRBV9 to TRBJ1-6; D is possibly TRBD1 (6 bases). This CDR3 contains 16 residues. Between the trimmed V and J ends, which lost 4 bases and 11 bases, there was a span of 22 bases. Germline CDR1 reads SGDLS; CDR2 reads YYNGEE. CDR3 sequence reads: CASSPNRGLEGPPLHF. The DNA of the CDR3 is TGTGCCAGCAGCCCGAATCGGGGGCTGGAGGGTCCACCCCTCCACTTT.

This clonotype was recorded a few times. The CDR3, as DNA: TGCGCCAGCAGCGGATCCCGGGACAGGCTCTCCTACGAGCAGTACTTC. Translation gives CASSGSRDRLSYEQYF. J is TRBJ2-7 and V is TRBV5-1, with 8 nucleotides matching TRBD1. This CDR3 has 16 amino acids. V was pared by 4 bases and J by 0 bases, with 9 bases of the junction left unmatched. Germline V gene sequence: CDR1 SGHRS, CDR2 YFSETQ.

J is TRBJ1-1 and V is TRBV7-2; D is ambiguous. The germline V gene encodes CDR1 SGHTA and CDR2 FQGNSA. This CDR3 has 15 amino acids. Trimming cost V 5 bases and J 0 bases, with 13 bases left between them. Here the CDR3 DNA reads TGTGCCAGCAGCCTCCAGGTAACCATGAACACTGAAGCTTTCTTT. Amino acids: CASSLQVTMNTEAFF.

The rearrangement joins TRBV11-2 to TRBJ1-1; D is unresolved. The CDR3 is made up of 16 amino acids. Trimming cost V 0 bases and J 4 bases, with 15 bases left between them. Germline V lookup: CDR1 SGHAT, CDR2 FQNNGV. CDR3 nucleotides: TGTGCCAGCAGCTTAGACCGGGCCAGCCCGAGCACTGAAGCTTTCTTT. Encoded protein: CASSLDRASPSTEAFF. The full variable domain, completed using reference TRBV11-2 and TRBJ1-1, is EAGVAQSPRYKIIEKRQSVAFWCNPISGHATLYWYQQILGQGPKLLIQFQNNGVVDDSQLPKDRFSAERLKGVDSTLKIQPAKLEDSAVYLCASSLDRASPSTEAFFGQGTRLTVV.

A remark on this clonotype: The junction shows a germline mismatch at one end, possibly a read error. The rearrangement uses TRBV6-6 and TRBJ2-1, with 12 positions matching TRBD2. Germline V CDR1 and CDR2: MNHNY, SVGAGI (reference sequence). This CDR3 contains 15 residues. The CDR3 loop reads CASSHTSGGRDERFF. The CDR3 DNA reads TGTGCCAGCAGTCACACTAGCGGGGGGCGCGATGAGCGGTTCTTC.

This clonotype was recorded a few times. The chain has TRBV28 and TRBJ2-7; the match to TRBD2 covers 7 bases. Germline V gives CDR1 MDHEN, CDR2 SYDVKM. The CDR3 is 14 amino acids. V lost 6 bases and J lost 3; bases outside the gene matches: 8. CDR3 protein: CASRVAGDYYEQYF. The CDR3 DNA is TGTGCCAGCAGGGTGGCGGGGGATTACTACGAGCAGTACTTC. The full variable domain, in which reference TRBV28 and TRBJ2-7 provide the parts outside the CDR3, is DVKVTQSSRYLVKRTGEKVFLECVQDMDHENMFWYRQDPGLGLRLIYFSYDVKMKEKGDIPEGYSVSREKKERFSLILESASTNQTSMYLCASRVAGDYYEQYFGPGTRLTVT.

CDR3 loop: CASSSGSWRVGATDTQYF. The CDR3 DNA reads as TGCGCCAGCAGCTCGGGGAGTTGGCGGGTCGGCGCAACAGATACGCAGTATTTT. The V and J genes are TRBV5-1 and TRBJ2-3, with D possibly being TRBD2 (5 bases). The V end was cut by 3 bases, the J end by 3 bases, with 23 bases between. The CDR3 runs to 18 residues. CDR1 is SGHRS and CDR2 is YFSETQ in the germline V gene.